These 16 T cell receptor beta chains originate from one sample sequenced in a study of T-cell reconstitution after alpha-beta-depleted transplantation in children. Unique molecular identifiers were incorporated when the TCRbeta library was constructed. TCRdb re-called the PCR reads with MiXCR, one entry per CDR3 protein. The sample carries a few hundred thousand distinct CDR3 sequences, 9.5% to 13% recorded once. The material was PBMCs, obtained before TCRalphabeta/CD19-depleted stem cell transplant. These receptors all come from a boy under three years old with acute myeloid leukemia, due to receive a stem cell transplant.

This clonotype was seen many times. This chain joins TRBV20-1 and TRBJ1-1, with D perhaps TRBD1 (5 bases). Germline CDR1 DFQATT, CDR2 SNEGSKA (reference sequence). CDR3 size: 15 residues. Trimming stripped 4 bases from V and 3 bases from J, with 18 bases between. The CDR3: CSATGIWGRDTEAFF. The CDR3 DNA is TGCAGTGCTACGGGAATTTGGGGCCGTGACACTGAAGCTTTCTTT.

In its sample, this clonotype was seen many times. J is TRBJ2-3 and V is TRBV7-3; TRBD2 aligns across 7 bases. There are 14 residues in the CDR3. Germline assignment: CDR1 SGHTA and CDR2 FQGTGA. V gave up 11 bases and J gave up 3 bases; unmatched junction bases: 11. The CDR3 coding sequence is TGTGCCGCTCTCGGGGCGGGGGAAACAGATACGCAGTATTTT. It yields the protein CAALGAGETDTQYF. Looking up the rest from reference TRBV7-3 and TRBJ2-3 gives the full variable domain: GAGVSQTPSNKVTEKGKYVELRCDPISGHTALYWYRQSLGQGPEFLIYFQGTGAADDSGLPNDRFFAVRPEGSVSTLKIQRTERGDSAVYLCAALGAGETDTQYFGPGTRLTVL.

This clonotype was seen at least ten times. The chain combines TRBV28 with TRBJ2-2, with D unclear. This CDR3 spans 15 amino acids. From germline, CDR1 is MDHEN and CDR2 SYDVKM. Between the trimmed V and J ends, which lost 3 bases and 0 bases, there was a span of 8 bases. CDR3 in DNA: TGTGCCAGCAGTTTCCCAACTCCGAACACCGGGGAGCTGTTTTTT. It codes for CASSFPTPNTGELFF.

V gene TRBV20-1 combines with J gene TRBJ1-4, with 8 bases lining up with TRBD1. The junction had 8 bases not matched to a gene; V was cut back by 6 bases and J by 8 bases. The germline gives CDR1 DFQATT, CDR2 SNEGSKA (reference sequence). There are 13 residues in the CDR3. The CDR3 here is CSALTGGGEKLFF. DNA of the CDR3: TGCAGTGCCCTCACAGGGGGGGGGGAAAAACTGTTTTTT.

This clonotype was found many times. The chain recombines TRBV5-5 with TRBJ2-5; no reliable D call. The V gene lost 0 bases and the J gene lost 1 base, with 7 bases spanning the gap. The germline V gene has CDR1 SGHKS and CDR2 YYEKEE (reference sequence). This CDR3 comprises 14 residues. The CDR3 protein is CASSLGMGQETQYF. CDR3 sequence (DNA): TGTGCCAGCAGCTTGGGGATGGGCCAAGAGACCCAGTACTTC.

This clonotype was picked up many times. V is TRBV12-3 or TRBV12-4 and J is TRBJ2-1; D is perhaps TRBD1 (6 bases). The CDR3 is 14 residues long. V lost 2 bases and J 4 bases, leaving 9 bases between the germline ends. The CDR3, as DNA: TGTGCCAGCAGTTTATTCAGGGGTTACAATGAGCAGTTCTTC. This gives the protein CASSLFRGYNEQFF.

The rearrangement uses TRBV28 and TRBJ1-5; 9 bases agree with TRBD1. The CDR3 contains 15 residues. CDR1 and CDR2 from the germline V gene are MDHEN and SYDVKM. V was clipped by 1 base and J by 7 bases; unmatched bases: 5. The CDR3: CASSLLGQGGQPQHF. DNA for the CDR3: TGTGCCAGCAGTTTATTGGGACAGGGAGGGCAGCCCCAGCATTTT.

This clonotype showed up many times. The gene calls are TRBV29-1 and TRBJ1-1, with no clear D. Trimming pared 5 bases from V and 3 bases from J, leaving 7 bases between. The CDR3 runs 11 residues. In germline, CDR1 is SQVTM, CDR2 ANQGSEA. CDR3: CSVIRDTEAFF. CDR3 nucleotide sequence: TGCAGCGTTATTCGGGACACTGAAGCTTTCTTT.

There are many counts of this clonotype. The J gene is TRBJ1-6, the V gene TRBV11-2; 7 bases fit TRBD1. Germline V lookup: CDR1 SGHAT, CDR2 FQNNGV. Trimming cost V 5 bases and J 0 bases; bases outside gene matches: 7. This CDR3 is 17 amino acids long. CDR3 sequence (DNA): TGTGCCAGCAGCGCGGGACAGAGAAGCTCCTATAATTCACCCCTCCACTTT. Residues: CASSAGQRSSYNSPLHF.

This clonotype was observed at least ten times. This CDR3 is CSVGNRGLNEKLFF. The CDR3 region has the DNA TGCAGCGTTGGGAACAGGGGCCTTAATGAAAAACTGTTTTTT. The chain carries TRBV29-1 and TRBJ1-4; 7 bases fit TRBD1. The CDR3 covers 14 residues. The trim removed 4 bases at V and 4 bases at J, leaving 6 bases unmatched. Germline assignment: CDR1 SQVTM and CDR2 ANQGSEA.

This clonotype occurred many times. The chain employs TRBV3-1 and TRBJ1-3; D might be TRBD1 (5 bases). Trimming stripped 4 bases from V and 9 bases from J, with 19 bases between. CDR1 is LGHDT, CDR2 YNNKEL, per germline (reference sequence). This CDR3 contains 15 residues. The CDR3 DNA reads TGTGCCAGCAGCCTGAAAGGGGCACCCGAGGCCACCATATATTTT. It specifies CASSLKGAPEATIYF. Drawing the rest from reference TRBV3-1 and TRBJ1-3, the complete variable domain is DTAVSQTPKYLVTQMGNDKSIKCEQNLGHDTMYWYKQDSKKFLKIMFSYNNKELIINETVPNRFSPKSPDKAHLNLHINSLELGDSAVYFCASSLKGAPEATIYFGEGSWLTVV.

This clonotype was observed many times. The chain recombines TRBV6-2 or TRBV6-3 with TRBJ1-1; 7 bases map to TRBD1. Germline V gene lookup returns CDR1 MNHEY and CDR2 SVGEGT. Unmatched junction bases numbered 4, after V lost 2 bases and J lost 10 bases. The length of the CDR3 is 12 residues. Here the CDR3 reads CASSYPDRVAFF. The CDR3 nucleotides are TGTGCCAGCAGTTACCCCGACAGGGTAGCTTTCTTT.

There are many counts of this clonotype. The chain combines TRBV5-1 with TRBJ1-2; no clear D. CDR1 and CDR2 (germline): SGHRS, YFSETQ. CDR3 length: 13 amino acids. The V end lost 4 bases, the J end lost 4 bases, and 11 bases lay between the germline ends. The CDR3 region has the DNA TGCGCCAGCAGCCGATCAGGAATCTATGGCTACACCTTC. Translation: CASSRSGIYGYTF. Together with reference TRBV5-1 and TRBJ1-2, the CDR3 gives the full variable domain: KAGVTQTPRYLIKTRGQQVTLSCSPISGHRSVSWYQQTPGQGLQFLFEYFSETQRNKGNFPGRFSGRQFSNSRSEMNVSTLELGDSALYLCASSRSGIYGYTFGSGTRLTVV.

Only a few counts were recorded for this clonotype. This sequence joins TRBV7-2 and TRBJ1-1, with D hard to call. Trimming cost V 10 bases and J 1 base, with 10 bases left between them. This CDR3 has 12 residues. From germline, CDR1 is SGHTA and CDR2 FQGNSA. The CDR3 sequence: CATQRGNTEAFF. CDR3 sequence (DNA): TGTGCCACCCAGCGGGGGAACACTGAAGCTTTCTTT.

This clonotype showed up many times. The chain employs TRBV25-1 and TRBJ2-1; no clear D. The CDR3 totals 11 residues. V lost 8 bases, J lost 0 bases, and 2 bases lay in between. Germline CDR1 and CDR2: MGHDK and SYGVNS. The CDR3 region is CASGSYNEQFF. In DNA, the CDR3 is TGTGCCAGCGGCTCCTACAATGAGCAGTTCTTC.

This clonotype showed up many times. The chain carries TRBV28 and TRBJ2-1, with TRBD1 matching over 9 bases. Germline values: CDR1 MDHEN, CDR2 SYDVKM. The CDR3 totals 19 residues. After removal of 1 base from V and 2 bases from J, the junction contained 12 bases not matched to a gene. Here the CDR3 reads CASSLFGPTTGGAYNEQFF. The CDR3 coding sequence is TGTGCCAGCAGTTTATTCGGACCAACCACAGGGGGCGCCTACAATGAGCAGTTCTTC.